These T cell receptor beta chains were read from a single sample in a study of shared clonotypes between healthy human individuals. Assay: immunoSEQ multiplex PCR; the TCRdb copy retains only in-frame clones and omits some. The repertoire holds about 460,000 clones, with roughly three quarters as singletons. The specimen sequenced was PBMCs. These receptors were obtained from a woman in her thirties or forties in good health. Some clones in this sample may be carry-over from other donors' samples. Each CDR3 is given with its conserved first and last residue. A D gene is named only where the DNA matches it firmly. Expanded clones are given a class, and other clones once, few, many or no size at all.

CDR3nt: TGTGCCAGTAAGAGACAGGGACCTGGGGCCAACGTCCTGACTTTC
CDR3aa: CASKRQGPGANVLTF
j_gene: TRBJ2-6
abundance: -
d_gene: TRBD1
len: 15
v_gene: TRBV19

CDR3nt: TGTGCCAGCAGTGCCACAGGGGGAAATACTGAAGCTTTCTTT
CDR3aa: CASSATGGNTEAFF
j_gene: TRBJ1-1
abundance: once
d_gene: TRBD1
len: 14
v_gene: TRBV6-1

CDR3nt: TGTGCCAGCAGCGCGAAGCCGGGATTGACTAGCGCCCGCACAGATACGCAGTATTTT
CDR3aa: CASSAKPGLTSARTDTQYF
j_gene: TRBJ2-3
abundance: -
d_gene: TRBD2
len: 19
v_gene: TRBV9

CDR3nt: TGCGCCAGCAGCCAAGATCCAGGCGCCTACGAGCAGTACTTC
CDR3aa: CASSQDPGAYEQYF
j_gene: TRBJ2-7
abundance: -
d_gene: -
len: 14
v_gene: TRBV4-1

CDR3nt: TGCGCCAGCAGCCCCTCGGGGGAGGGTAATCCCTACAATGAGCAGTTCTTC
CDR3aa: CASSPSGEGNPYNEQFF
j_gene: TRBJ2-1
abundance: -
d_gene: TRBD2
len: 17
v_gene: TRBV4-3

CDR3nt: TGTGCCAGCTCACCGGGACAGACATACAATGAGCAGTTCTTC
CDR3aa: CASSPGQTYNEQFF
j_gene: TRBJ2-1
abundance: once
d_gene: TRBD1
len: 14
v_gene: TRBV18

CDR3nt: TGTGCCAGCAGCTTAGTTCCAGAGGCCTACAATGAGCAGTTCTTC
CDR3aa: CASSLVPEAYNEQFF
j_gene: TRBJ2-1
abundance: many
d_gene: -
len: 15
v_gene: TRBV7-6

CDR3nt: TGTGCCAGCAGTTTAGAGGTAGCGGGAGTGGTTGAGCAGTTCTTC
CDR3aa: CASSLEVAGVVEQFF
j_gene: TRBJ2-1
abundance: -
d_gene: TRBD2
len: 15
v_gene: TRBV27

CDR3nt: TGTGCCAGCAGCTTAGTAGGGACTAGCGGGAGGGCCCTCTACGAGCAGTACTTC
CDR3aa: CASSLVGTSGRALYEQYF
j_gene: TRBJ2-7
abundance: -
d_gene: TRBD2
len: 18
v_gene: TRBV7-8

CDR3nt: TGTGCCAGCAGCCGGGGGGGACTGGCGGGAGGGTTGGGAGAGACCCAGTACTTC
CDR3aa: CASSRGGLAGGLGETQYF
j_gene: TRBJ2-5
abundance: -
d_gene: TRBD2
len: 18
v_gene: TRBV5-4

CDR3nt: TGTGCCAGCAGCCAGGGGCAGTACTCCTACGAGCAGTACTTC
CDR3aa: CASSQGQYSYEQYF
j_gene: TRBJ2-7
abundance: -
d_gene: -
len: 14
v_gene: TRBV7-9

CDR3nt: TGTGCCAGCAGCGTAGGTAATAGCGCAACCTACGAGCAGTACTTC
CDR3aa: CASSVGNSATYEQYF
j_gene: TRBJ2-7
abundance: -
d_gene: -
len: 15
v_gene: TRBV9

CDR3nt: TGTGCCAGCAGGGTAGCGGGAGCGAACACCGGGGAGCTGTTTTTT
CDR3aa: CASRVAGANTGELFF
j_gene: TRBJ2-2
abundance: -
d_gene: TRBD2
len: 15
v_gene: TRBV27

CDR3nt: TGTGCCAGCAGTTACATCCAAACAGGGGGCCGAGAGACCCAGTACTTC
CDR3aa: CASSYIQTGGRETQYF
j_gene: TRBJ2-5
abundance: -
d_gene: TRBD1
len: 16
v_gene: TRBV6-5

CDR3nt: TGTGCCAGCAGCCGACAGGGGGCGCTCCGGGAGACCCAGTACTTC
CDR3aa: CASSRQGALRETQYF
j_gene: TRBJ2-5
abundance: -
d_gene: TRBD1
len: 15
v_gene: TRBV7-8

CDR3nt: TGCGCCAGCAGTGAGGCAGGGGGGAACACTGAAGCTTTCTTT
CDR3aa: CASSEAGGNTEAFF
j_gene: TRBJ1-1
abundance: few
d_gene: TRBD1
len: 14
v_gene: TRBV10-2

CDR3nt: TGTGCCAGCAGCGCATGGGACATCTCCTACGAGCAGTACTTC
CDR3aa: CASSAWDISYEQYF
j_gene: TRBJ2-7
abundance: -
d_gene: -
len: 14
v_gene: TRBV7-2

CDR3nt: TGTGCCAGCGGTTCTTTCTTAGGCAGTTACGAGCAGTACTTC
CDR3aa: CASGSFLGSYEQYF
j_gene: TRBJ2-7
abundance: -
d_gene: -
len: 14
v_gene: TRBV27

CDR3nt: TGCAGTGCTTATGAGCAGTTCTTC
CDR3aa: CSAYEQFF
j_gene: TRBJ2-1
abundance: -
d_gene: -
len: 8
v_gene: TRBV20-1

CDR3nt: TGTGCCAGCAATTGGGGTCTGGACTATGGCTACACCTTC
CDR3aa: CASNWGLDYGYTF
j_gene: TRBJ1-2
abundance: -
d_gene: -
len: 13
v_gene: TRBV2

CDR3nt: TGTGCCAGCAGCCAAGATCTGAGATTGAACACCGGGGAGCTGTTTTTT
CDR3aa: CASSQDLRLNTGELFF
j_gene: TRBJ2-2
abundance: -
d_gene: -
len: 16
v_gene: TRBV7-9

CDR3nt: TGTGCCAGCAGTACACCCCGGCGGGGGAACACTGAAGCTTTCTTT
CDR3aa: CASSTPRRGNTEAFF
j_gene: TRBJ1-1
abundance: -
d_gene: -
len: 15
v_gene: TRBV28

CDR3nt: TGTGCCAGCGGGACTAGCGGTCAAGAGACCCAGTACTTC
CDR3aa: CASGTSGQETQYF
j_gene: TRBJ2-5
abundance: -
d_gene: TRBD2
len: 13
v_gene: TRBV19

CDR3nt: TGTGCCAGTCGACAGGGGGCGAGTGGGAAACTGTTTTTT
CDR3aa: CASRQGASGKLFF
j_gene: TRBJ1-4
abundance: -
d_gene: TRBD1
len: 13
v_gene: TRBV13

CDR3nt: TGTGCCAGCAGCCCGACAGGGAACTATGGCTACACCTTC
CDR3aa: CASSPTGNYGYTF
j_gene: TRBJ1-2
abundance: few
d_gene: TRBD1
len: 13
v_gene: TRBV7-9

CDR3nt: TGTGCCAGCAGCTTATGGGCAGGGAGCGGATACGAGCAGTACTTC
CDR3aa: CASSLWAGSGYEQYF
j_gene: TRBJ2-7
abundance: once
d_gene: -
len: 15
v_gene: TRBV7-2

CDR3nt: TGTGCCAGCAGCAAGAATCTCACCGGGACTACAATTGCCGGGGAGCTGTTTTTT
CDR3aa: CASSKNLTGTTIAGELFF
j_gene: TRBJ2-2
abundance: -
d_gene: -
len: 18
v_gene: TRBV21-1

CDR3nt: TGTGCCAGCAGATTCGGCGGGAGGGTGACAGATACGCAGTATTTT
CDR3aa: CASRFGGRVTDTQYF
j_gene: TRBJ2-3
abundance: -
d_gene: TRBD2
len: 15
v_gene: TRBV13

CDR3nt: TGCGCCAGCAGCCACAACAGGGATAGTTGGGCTAATGAAAAACTGTTTTTT
CDR3aa: CASSHNRDSWANEKLFF
j_gene: TRBJ1-4
abundance: -
d_gene: -
len: 17
v_gene: TRBV4-3

CDR3nt: TGTGCCAGCAACAACAAATACCCGGGACAGAGCACCGGGGAGCTGTTTTTT
CDR3aa: CASNNKYPGQSTGELFF
j_gene: TRBJ2-2
abundance: -
d_gene: TRBD1
len: 17
v_gene: TRBV7-9

CDR3nt: TGTGCCAGCAGCTTCGGACTAGCGGGAGGGTACGAGCAGTACTTC
CDR3aa: CASSFGLAGGYEQYF
j_gene: TRBJ2-7
abundance: -
d_gene: TRBD2
len: 15
v_gene: TRBV7-9

CDR3nt: TGTGCCAGCAGTTTCCGGCTAGCGGGAGGCCCCTACAATGAGCAGTTCTTC
CDR3aa: CASSFRLAGGPYNEQFF
j_gene: TRBJ2-1
abundance: -
d_gene: TRBD2
len: 17
v_gene: TRBV28

CDR3nt: TGTGCCAGCAGTAACAGGGTCACTGAAGCTTTCTTT
CDR3aa: CASSNRVTEAFF
j_gene: TRBJ1-1
abundance: -
d_gene: -
len: 12
v_gene: TRBV7-9

CDR3nt: TGCAGCGTTGTAGGAGTGGCAGAGACCCAGTACTTC
CDR3aa: CSVVGVAETQYF
j_gene: TRBJ2-5
abundance: -
d_gene: -
len: 12
v_gene: TRBV29-1

CDR3nt: TGTGCCAGCCGGGACAGGGGTGGGGAGCAGTACTTC
CDR3aa: CASRDRGGEQYF
j_gene: TRBJ2-7
abundance: -
d_gene: TRBD1
len: 12
v_gene: TRBV2

CDR3nt: TGTGCCAGCAGCTTAGTAGGACTAGCCCTATTCTCCGGGGAGCTGTTTTTT
CDR3aa: CASSLVGLALFSGELFF
j_gene: TRBJ2-2
abundance: -
d_gene: TRBD2
len: 17
v_gene: TRBV7-9

CDR3nt: TGTGCCAGCAGTTTCCGGTACGAGCAGTACTTC
CDR3aa: CASSFRYEQYF
j_gene: TRBJ2-7
abundance: -
d_gene: -
len: 11
v_gene: TRBV28

CDR3nt: TGCGCCAGTCATGGGAACACTGAAGCTTTCTTT
CDR3aa: CASHGNTEAFF
j_gene: TRBJ1-1
abundance: many
d_gene: -
len: 11
v_gene: TRBV5-1

CDR3nt: TGCAGCGTTGAAGGAGCGGGGGCCCCTTACGAGCAGTACTTC
CDR3aa: CSVEGAGAPYEQYF
j_gene: TRBJ2-7
abundance: -
d_gene: TRBD2
len: 14
v_gene: TRBV29-1

CDR3nt: TGTGCCAGCACGCAGGACCGAACTAATGAAAAACTGTTTTTT
CDR3aa: CASTQDRTNEKLFF
j_gene: TRBJ1-4
abundance: -
d_gene: -
len: 14
v_gene: TRBV6-6

CDR3nt: TGTGCCAGCAGCCCCCCCCGTATTGGGGGCCGGGACGAGCAGTACTTC
CDR3aa: CASSPPRIGGRDEQYF
j_gene: TRBJ2-7
abundance: -
d_gene: -
len: 16
v_gene: TRBV7-8

CDR3nt: TGCGCCAGCAGCCCCCAGATCAGCTCTGGGGCCAACGTCCTGACTTTC
CDR3aa: CASSPQISSGANVLTF
j_gene: TRBJ2-6
abundance: many
d_gene: -
len: 16
v_gene: TRBV4-3

CDR3nt: TGCGCCAGCAGCTTGGTCTCTCGTGGCAGGACTGAAGCTTTCTTT
CDR3aa: CASSLVSRGRTEAFF
j_gene: TRBJ1-1
abundance: -
d_gene: -
len: 15
v_gene: TRBV5-1

CDR3nt: TGTGCCAGCAGCCGGACAGGGGGAATCCTGGATACGCAGTATTTT
CDR3aa: CASSRTGGILDTQYF
j_gene: TRBJ2-3
abundance: once
d_gene: TRBD1
len: 15
v_gene: TRBV7-3

CDR3nt: TGCAGCGTTTCAGGGACCACTGAAGCTTTCTTT
CDR3aa: CSVSGTTEAFF
j_gene: TRBJ1-1
abundance: -
d_gene: -
len: 11
v_gene: TRBV29-1

CDR3nt: TGTGCCAGCAGATCCACAGGGGGCAACTACAATGAGCAGTTCTTC
CDR3aa: CASRSTGGNYNEQFF
j_gene: TRBJ2-1
abundance: -
d_gene: TRBD1
len: 15
v_gene: TRBV6-1

CDR3nt: TGTGCCAGCAGGTCTAGCGGGAGGTTGGGTGAGCAGTTCTTC
CDR3aa: CASRSSGRLGEQFF
j_gene: TRBJ2-1
abundance: -
d_gene: TRBD2
len: 14
v_gene: TRBV25-1

CDR3nt: TGCGCCAGCAGCCCCAGCGGGACTACCGGCACAGATACGCAGTATTTT
CDR3aa: CASSPSGTTGTDTQYF
j_gene: TRBJ2-3
abundance: -
d_gene: TRBD2
len: 16
v_gene: TRBV5-1

CDR3nt: TGTGCCAGCAGCTGGCGAGACGCTGAAGCTTTCTTT
CDR3aa: CASSWRDAEAFF
j_gene: TRBJ1-1
abundance: -
d_gene: -
len: 12
v_gene: TRBV11-2